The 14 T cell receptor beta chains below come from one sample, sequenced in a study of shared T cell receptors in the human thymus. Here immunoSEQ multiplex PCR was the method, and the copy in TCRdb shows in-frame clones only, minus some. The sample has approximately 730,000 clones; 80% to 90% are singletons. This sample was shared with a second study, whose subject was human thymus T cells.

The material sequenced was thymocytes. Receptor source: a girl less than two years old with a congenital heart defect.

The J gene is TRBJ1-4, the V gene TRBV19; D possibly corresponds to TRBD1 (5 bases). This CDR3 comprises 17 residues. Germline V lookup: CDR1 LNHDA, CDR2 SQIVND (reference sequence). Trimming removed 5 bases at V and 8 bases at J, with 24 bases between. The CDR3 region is CASSQGVVRGALEKLFF. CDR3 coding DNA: TGTGCCAGTAGTCAAGGGGTAGTAAGAGGAGCTTTGGAAAAACTGTTTTTT.

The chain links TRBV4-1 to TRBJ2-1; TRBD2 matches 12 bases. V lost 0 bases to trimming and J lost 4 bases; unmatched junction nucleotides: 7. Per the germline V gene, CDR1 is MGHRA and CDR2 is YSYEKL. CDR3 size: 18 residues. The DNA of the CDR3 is TGCGCCAGCAGCCAAGATCCTAGCGGGGGGGCCTGGTACAATGAGCAGTTCTTC. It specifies CASSQDPSGGAWYNEQFF.

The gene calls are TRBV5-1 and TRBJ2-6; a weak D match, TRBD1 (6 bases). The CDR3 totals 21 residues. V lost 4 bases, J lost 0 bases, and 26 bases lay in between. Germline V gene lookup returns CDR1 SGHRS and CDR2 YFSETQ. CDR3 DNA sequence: TGCGCCAGCAGCCCTGAGGACCCAGGGGCGAGGCGAGACTCTGGGGCCAACGTCCTGACTTTC. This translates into CASSPEDPGARRDSGANVLTF.

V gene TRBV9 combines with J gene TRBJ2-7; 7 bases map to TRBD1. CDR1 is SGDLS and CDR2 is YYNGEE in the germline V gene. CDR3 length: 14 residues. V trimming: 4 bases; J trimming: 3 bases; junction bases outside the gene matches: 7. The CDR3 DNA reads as TGTGCCAGCAGCACCTACGGGACAGACTACGAGCAGTACTTC. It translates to CASSTYGTDYEQYF. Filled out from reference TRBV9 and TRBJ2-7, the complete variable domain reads DSGVTQTPKHLITATGQRVTLRCSPRSGDLSVYWYQQSLDQGLQFLIQYYNGEERAKGNILERFSAQQFPDLHSELNLSSLELGDSALYFCASSTYGTDYEQYFGPGTRLTVT.

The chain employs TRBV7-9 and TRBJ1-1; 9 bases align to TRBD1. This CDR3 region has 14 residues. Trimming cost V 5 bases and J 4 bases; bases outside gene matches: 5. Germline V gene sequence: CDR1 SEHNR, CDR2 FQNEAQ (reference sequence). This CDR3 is CASSPGQGPTEAFF. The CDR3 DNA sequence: TGTGCCAGCAGCCCGGGACAGGGACCCACTGAAGCTTTCTTT. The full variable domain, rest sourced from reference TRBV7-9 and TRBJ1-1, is DTGVSQNPRHKITKRGQNVTFRCDPISEHNRLYWYRQTLGQGPEFLTYFQNEAQLEKSRLLSDRFSAERPKGSFSTLEIQRTEQGDSAMYLCASSPGQGPTEAFFGQGTRLTVV.

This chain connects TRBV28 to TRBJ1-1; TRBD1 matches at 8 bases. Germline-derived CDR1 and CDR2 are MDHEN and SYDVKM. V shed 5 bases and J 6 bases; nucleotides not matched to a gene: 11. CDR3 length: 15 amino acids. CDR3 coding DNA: TGTGCCAGCAGTCCACCGGACAGGGATTTATCTGAAGCTTTCTTT. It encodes CASSPPDRDLSEAFF.

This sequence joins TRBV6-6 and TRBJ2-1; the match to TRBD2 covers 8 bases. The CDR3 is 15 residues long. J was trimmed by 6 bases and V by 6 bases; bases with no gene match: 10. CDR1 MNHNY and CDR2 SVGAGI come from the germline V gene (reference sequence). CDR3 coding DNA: TGTGCCAGCAGCCTCCCGGGGGGGTCCGGCAATGAGCAGTTCTTC. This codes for CASSLPGGSGNEQFF.

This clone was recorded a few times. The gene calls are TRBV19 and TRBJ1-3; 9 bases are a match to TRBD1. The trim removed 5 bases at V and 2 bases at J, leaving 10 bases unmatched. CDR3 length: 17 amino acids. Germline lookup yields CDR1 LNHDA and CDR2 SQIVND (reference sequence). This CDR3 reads CASSSRGWDRAGNTIYF. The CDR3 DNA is TGTGCCAGTAGTTCGAGGGGTTGGGACAGGGCTGGAAACACCATATATTTT.

CDR3 loop: CASSPECRAGPGSTEAFF. Here the CDR3 DNA reads TGTGCCAGCAGTCCCGAATGTAGAGCAGGGCCCGGGTCCACTGAAGCTTTCTTT. This chain links TRBV28 with TRBJ1-1; TRBD1 might be the D (5 bases). V was cut by 5 bases and J by 4 bases, with 26 bases left in between. This CDR3 has 18 amino acids. CDR1 is MDHEN and CDR2 is SYDVKM in the germline V gene.

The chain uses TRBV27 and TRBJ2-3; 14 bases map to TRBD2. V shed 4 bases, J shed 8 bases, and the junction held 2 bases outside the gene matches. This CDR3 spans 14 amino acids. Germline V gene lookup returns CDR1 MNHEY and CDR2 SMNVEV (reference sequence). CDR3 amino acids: CASSSGLAGATQYF. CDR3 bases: TGTGCCAGCAGTTCGGGACTAGCGGGGGCTACGCAGTATTTT.

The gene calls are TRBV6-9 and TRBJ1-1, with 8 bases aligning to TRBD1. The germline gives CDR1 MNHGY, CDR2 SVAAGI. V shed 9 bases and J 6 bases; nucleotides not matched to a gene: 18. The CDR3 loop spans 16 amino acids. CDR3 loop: CARTPDRGRVFSEAFF. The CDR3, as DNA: TGTGCCAGGACCCCCGACAGGGGCAGGGTCTTCTCTGAAGCTTTCTTT.

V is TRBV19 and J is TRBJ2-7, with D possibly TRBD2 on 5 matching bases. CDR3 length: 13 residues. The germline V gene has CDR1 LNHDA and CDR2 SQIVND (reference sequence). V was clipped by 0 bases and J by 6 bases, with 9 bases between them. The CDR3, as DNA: TGTGCCAGTAGTATAGATGAAGGGAGCGAGCAGTACTTC. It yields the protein CASSIDEGSEQYF.

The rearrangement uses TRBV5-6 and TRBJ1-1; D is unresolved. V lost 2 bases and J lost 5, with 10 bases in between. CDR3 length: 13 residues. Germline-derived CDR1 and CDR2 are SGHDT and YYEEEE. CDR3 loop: CASSFGRGTEAFF. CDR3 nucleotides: TGTGCCAGCAGCTTCGGACGAGGGACTGAAGCTTTCTTT.

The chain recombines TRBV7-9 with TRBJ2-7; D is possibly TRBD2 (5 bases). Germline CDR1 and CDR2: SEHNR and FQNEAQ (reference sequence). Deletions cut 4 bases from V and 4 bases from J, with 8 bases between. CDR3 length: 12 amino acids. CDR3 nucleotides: TGTGCCAGCAGCTCGGACTTGTACGAGCAGTACTTC. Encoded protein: CASSSDLYEQYF.